The present entry profiles one T cell receptor (beta chain) with its context. What it binds is unknown. Profiled with immunoSEQ multiplex PCR; TCRdb holds only in-frame clones, not every one. The sample lists about 580,000 clones, roughly 98% seen once, with approximately 0.3% in the top ten. The germline CDR1 and CDR2 sequences are MGHRA and YSYEKL. This CDR3 is built from 11 residues. V gave up 4 bases and J gave up 6 bases, with 5 bases separating them. The sample is drawn from a study of shared clonotypes between healthy human individuals. Study context: CD8 memory received one plate per donor, CD8 naive two, CD4 memory three and CD4 naive three. Study-wide points: Having only a few donors restricted how much genetic and exposure-history diversity was captured. Depth of sequencing was expected to influence donor clonotype sharing.

Naive CD8 populations comprised CD45RO-negative cells positively selected for CCR7, excluding terminally differentiated effector memory CD45RA+ cells. This receptor was identified in a young man in good health. Sequencing was performed on naive CD8+ T cells sorted from blood. The V call is TRBV4-1, the J call TRBJ2-3; D not resolved. CDR3 sequence: CASSPGDTQYF. In nucleotides, the CDR3 is TGCGCCAGCAGCCCTGGGGATACGCAGTATTTT.